The text below deals with one T cell receptor (beta chain). This clonotype has a handful of counts. Its target antigen remains unknown. The sample holds no much larger clone one base away, and base qualities are not on file. This entry comes from a study of naive and memory T cell subsets (dated by TCRdb to 2016 to 2017). At the level of the whole study: Sorted naive and memory T cell subsets from peripheral blood were analyzed in the study using a UMI-based, open-source pipeline for TCR alpha and beta sequencing. RNA was DNase-treated and reverse transcribed with TCR constant-region primers, mostly using SuperScript III. The functional CMV T cell responses agreed completely with IgG serology results.

Broad study findings and their caveats: A few larger clonotypes were present in naive repertoires, especially CD8 naive repertoires, and these clonotypes were possibly memory cells re-expressing CD45RA. Clonotypes were defined as single alpha or beta chain sequences, not paired alpha/beta receptors. After error correction, over 85% of naive TCR sequences appeared only once, giving much steeper abundance distributions than memory subsets. RNA-based TCR counts may be influenced by expression changes linked to T cell activation and differentiation. A power law was followed by TCR abundance, with an exponent that differed between naive and memory subsets but was consistent across the three individuals. The repertoire findings for the naive and memory subsets could not be validated against a ground truth, as none was available. In both CD4 and CD8 cells, going from naive through CM, EM and EMRA, the Gini index went up while Shannon and inverse Simpson diversity went down.

From the second PCR step on, the TCR alpha and beta chain libraries were amplified in separate reactions. To determine each donor's CMV status, fresh PBMCs were stimulated overnight with CMV viral lysate, and IFNgamma production from CD4+ T cells was then assessed. CD4 T cells were positively selected using Miltenyi beads, after which CD8 T cells were positively selected from the CD4-negative fraction. Cells stained for CD3, CD4, CD8, CD45RA, CD27 and a live/dead dye were sorted on a BD Aria II into four subsets by CD45RA and CD27. Blood came from a few healthy volunteers, each fractionated into CD4 and CD8 T cells and then into four differentiation subsets. Approximately 120 ml of peripheral blood was taken from each donor, and PBMC were separated by density-gradient centrifugation on Ficoll-Paque PLUS. After sorting, cells were lysed in RLT buffer, RNA was extracted using a Qiagen RNeasy kit, and the extracted RNA was stored at -80 degrees C.

The library was generated by UMI-ligation and nested PCR. The beta constant-region primer consisted of an equimolar mixture of two oligonucleotides that together covered TRBC1 and TRBC2. Four rounds of PCR, combining the SP2 primer with nested alpha and beta constant-region primers, were used to amplify the ligated cDNA. A single-stranded oligonucleotide carrying the SP2 primer and a 12-nucleotide UMI was ligated to the 3' end of the cDNA by T4 RNA ligase 1. Incubation of the ligation reaction lasted roughly 18-24 hours at 16 degrees C. PCR2 was typically run as a SYBR Green qPCR and stopped at a predetermined threshold to prevent over-amplification. All purifications after the first were performed with Agencourt AMPure XP magnetic beads. Library quantification was done by Qubit, followed by a TapeStation check on which the main peak was expected at around 650 bp. Pooled libraries were sequenced on an Illumina MiSeq using v2 2x251 paired-end kits, and typically roughly 0.85-2.1 million reads were obtained per sample. Libraries were pooled at around 4 nM per sample, and roughly 4.5-8% PhiX was added to improve cluster recognition. Concerning the study's data processing: Using tag matching that tolerated one base-pair mismatch, Decombinator assigned V and J genes to FASTQ reads that had been processed by Demultiplexor. UMIs were used by Collapsinator to correct both sequencing errors and frequency errors arising from PCR heterogeneity. CDR3Translator translated TCRs and extracted CDR3s from the conserved cysteine to the FGXG phenylalanine, flagging non-productive sequences. Gini, Shannon entropy and inverse Simpson indices were calculated on repertoires subsampled to equal numbers of UMI-defined TCRs. Within the linear range, a power law was fitted to clonotype abundance distributions using maximum likelihood. On one naive CD8 sample, the pipeline and MIGEC gave similar UMI counts, unique TCR numbers and clonal distributions. One analysis removed from the naive repertoire any naive TCRs that were also present in any memory subset from the same donor. A set of 7,322 CMV-associated CDR3 sequences, compiled from VDJdb and a published dataset, was used to search the repertoires. TCRdb reprocessing: public reads trimmed at Q25 with fastp, clones called with MiXCR, in-frame beta chains kept. Rows merge per CDR3 protein into single entries with the most common DNA and genes. Here the V and J calls rest on TCRdb's processing, not on the authors' analysis. This sample gives roughly 100,000 distinct CDR3 sequences in total; roughly 15% of them show up just once. The ten most abundant clones make up roughly 2.8% of the sample.

The CDR3 starts with the cysteine, ends with the phenylalanine, and has 11 residues. CDR3 DNA is the only sequence kept; it has 33 bases, read in frame from the first base. The V end loses 2 bases and the J end loses 10 bases, and a stretch of 6 bases separates them. For CDR1 and CDR2, the germline V gene lists MNHEY and SVGAGI. The sequence was obtained from a human donor in good health. The chain links TRBV6-5 with TRBJ2-1; no D gene is confidently identified. Sequenced input: naive CD8+ T cells from blood. The meaning of the sample's cell subset or site label: naive T cells, CD45RA high CD27+. The nucleotide sequence reads TGTGCCAGCAGTTACGGGCCGGAGCAGTTCTTC. Translated, it reads CASSYGPEQFF.